Included here is one T cell receptor (beta chain) sequence, with context. Some clones are missing from TCRdb's copy, which holds only in-frame ones; the method was immunoSEQ multiplex PCR. In the table there are fewer than 250,000 clones, 80% to 90% of which are singletons. The data were obtained in a study of blood T cell repertoires in COVID-19. As for the study in general: Acute-phase and convalescent COVID-19 samples originated in the United States, Italy and Spain. PBMCs, B-cell-depleted T cells, or T cells provided the cDNA or gDNA that made up the material.

Categorization into cohorts depended on clinical history that participants reported. This clonotype was obtained from a woman aged 25 to 39 with acute COVID-19. Input material: PBMCs or T cells enriched from blood (not recorded which).

The CDR3 loop is CASSPYLAEADTQYF. The CDR3 region has the DNA TGTGCCAGCAGCCCATACCTAGCCGAGGCAGATACGCAGTATTTT. The chain links TRBV11-2 to TRBJ2-3; D perhaps matches TRBD2 (5 bases). The CDR3 contains 15 residues. V lost 5 bases and J 4 bases, leaving 16 bases between the germline ends. CDR1 is SGHAT, CDR2 FQNNGV, per germline.